Sequencing of this T cell receptor (beta chain) was carried out in a study of identical twins. Study-level results: Models came in too low on out-of-frame TCR alpha sharing in monozygotic twins. Fewer insertions characterized abundant cord blood beta clonotypes, whereas memory repertoires showed none.

This clonotype was recorded at least ten times. The antigen remains undetermined. Template switching introduced a universal primer site, and the cDNA bore unique molecular identifiers. Each CDR3 protein gets one entry after TCRdb re-called the 5' RACE reads with MiXCR. The sample gives fewer than 650,000 distinct CDR3 sequences, 9.6% of which show up once; 3% is in the top ten. With 6 bases clipped from V and 4 bases from J, the junction kept 10 bases outside the gene matches. The CDR3 runs to 15 residues. The same sample was also used in a study of yellow fever vaccine responses in identical twins.

The sequencing sample was made of PBMCs. The sequence was collected from a young woman in good health. The genes are TRBV12-3 or TRBV12-4 and TRBJ2-5; 8 nucleotides align to TRBD2. CDR3 in DNA: TGTGCCAGCAGACCGGAGCGGGGGCATCCAGAGACCCAGTACTTC. Residues: CASRPERGHPETQYF.